The 21 T cell receptor beta chains below come from one sample, sequenced in a study of beta chain features in type 1 diabetes. The antigens these receptors bind are not known. cDNA synthesis used the whole RNA isolate, giving expressed TCRB sequences. The assay was immunoSEQ multiplex PCR, and TCRdb's table has in-frame clones only and misses some. This table holds 640,000 or so clones, 10% to 15% found once. Study findings and constraints: Within each of all four CD4+ subsets, Type 1 diabetes patients had TCRB CDR3s that were moderately but significantly shorter.

Specimen: naive CD4+ T cells from blood. Source of these receptors: a man younger than 30 with type 1 diabetes.

This clone appeared a few times. Different DNA sequences within this sample yield the same CDR3. J is TRBJ1-6 and V is TRBV19; TRBD1 matches 8 bases. CDR3 length equals 14 residues. V was clipped by 4 bases and J by 9 bases; unmatched bases: 5. Germline V CDR1 and CDR2: LNHDA, SQIVND (reference sequence). CDR3 loop: CASSTGQGGSPLHF. The CDR3 bases are TGTGCCAGTAGTACCGGACAGGGAGGTTCACCCCTCCACTTT.

The chain combines TRBV19 with TRBJ2-2; tentatively, D is TRBD2 (6 bases). Trimming removed 4 bases from V and 6 bases from J, with 9 bases in between. CDR3 length: 13 residues. Per germline, CDR1 LNHDA and CDR2 SQIVND (reference sequence). The CDR3 reads CASSRRAAGELFF. The CDR3 DNA follows: TGTGCCAGTAGTAGGAGGGCCGCCGGGGAGCTGTTTTTT. The full variable domain, its missing parts supplied by reference TRBV19 and TRBJ2-2, is DGGITQSPKYLFRKEGQNVTLSCEQNLNHDAMYWYRQDPGQGLRLIYYSQIVNDFQKGDIAEGYSVSREKKESFPLTVTSAQKNPTAFYLCASSRRAAGELFFGEGSRLTVL.

This clone was detected a few times. V usage is TRBV5-1 and J usage is TRBJ1-5; TRBD1 is a possible D gene (5 bases). This CDR3 is built from 14 residues. Germline CDR1 and CDR2: SGHRS and YFSETQ. V gave up 4 bases and J gave up 2 bases, with 10 bases separating them. The CDR3 nucleotides read TGCGCCAGCAGCCGGCAGGGCGGCAATCAGCCCCAGCATTTT. The encoded protein is CASSRQGGNQPQHF.

This clone was observed a handful of times. V gene TRBV30 combines with J gene TRBJ1-2; 7 bases line up with TRBD1. This CDR3 is 12 amino acids long. Germline trimming cut 1 base from V and 7 bases from J; bases unmatched to any gene: 3. Germline CDR1 reads GTSNPN; CDR2 reads SVGIG (reference sequence). CDR3 DNA: TGTGCCTGGAGTGGGGGACAGCGTGGCTACACCTTC. Its translation is CAWSGGQRGYTF.

This chain joins TRBV4-1 and TRBJ1-1; tentatively, D is TRBD1 (6 bases). Looked up from germline, CDR1 is MGHRA and CDR2 is YSYEKL. The CDR3 extends over 15 amino acids. Trimming removed 4 bases from V and 3 bases from J, with 15 bases in between. Here the CDR3 reads CASSRTGNWDTEAFF. The CDR3 DNA is TGCGCCAGCAGCCGAACAGGGAATTGGGACACTGAAGCTTTCTTT.

This clone was observed a handful of times. This chain links TRBV23-1 with TRBJ2-5, with a weak D call TRBD2 (6 bases). The end of the DNA is better explained by TRBJ2-7, so the J call may be wrong. TRBV23-1 is recorded as an ORF, its role being uncertain. The CDR3 consists of 15 residues. The DNA of the CDR3 is TGCGCCAGCAGCGACACCCAGGGACTCTCCTACGAGCAGTACTTC. Its protein is CASSDTQGLSYEQYF.

This clone was counted a few times. The chain links TRBV19 to TRBJ1-2; possibly TRBD1 for D (6 bases). This CDR3 comprises 15 residues. Trimming shortened V by 8 bases and J by 4 bases, and 20 bases separated the two germline ends. Germline assignment: CDR1 LNHDA and CDR2 SQIVND (reference sequence). CDR3 sequence reads: CASSPGGLVGYGYTF. The CDR3 nucleotides are TGTGCCAGTTCTCCTGGGGGCCTTGTAGGCTATGGCTACACCTTC.

V and J are TRBV7-6 and TRBJ2-1, with D perhaps TRBD1 (6 bases). Germline CDR1 SGHVS, CDR2 FNYEAQ. This CDR3 has 14 residues. With 0 bases removed from V and 6 bases from J, the gap between germline ends came to 9 bases. In DNA, the CDR3 is TGTGCCAGCAGCTTAGCGGCAGGGGTCAATGAGCAGTTCTTC. The encoded protein is CASSLAAGVNEQFF.

This clone turned up a few times. This sequence joins TRBV9 and TRBJ2-6; D unresolved. Germline V gene lookup returns CDR1 SGDLS and CDR2 YYNGEE. The CDR3 runs 15 residues. V lost 0 bases to trimming and J lost 18 bases, with 22 bases between them. CDR3 nucleotide sequence: TGTGCCAGCAGCGTAGGTGTGTTGGACGAACTGCCCCGGACTTTC. It codes for CASSVGVLDELPRTF.

This clone was observed a few times. This chain links TRBV7-7 with TRBJ2-5, with D unclear. The CDR3 runs 13 residues. V dropped 4 bases and J dropped 2 bases, with 8 bases sitting between them. The germline V gene has CDR1 SSHAT and CDR2 FNYEAQ (reference sequence). The CDR3 spells CASSSHQQETQYF. The CDR3 DNA reads as TGTGCCAGCAGCTCCCACCAGCAAGAGACCCAGTACTTC.

This clone has only a few counts. The gene calls are TRBV7-6 and TRBJ2-2; tentative D call: TRBD1 (5 bases). CDR1 is SGHVS and CDR2 is FNYEAQ in the germline V gene. The CDR3 is made up of 14 amino acids. The germline V and J ends were trimmed by 2 bases and 6 bases, with 10 bases remaining between them. The CDR3 DNA reads TGTGCCAGCAGCTTACAGGGTCGGGCCGGGGAGCTGTTTTTT. This translates into CASSLQGRAGELFF.

V is TRBV30 and J is TRBJ1-4; possible D gene TRBD1, 6 bases. Trimming shortened V by 1 base and J by 5 bases, and 20 bases separated the two germline ends. Germline V lookup: CDR1 GTSNPN, CDR2 SVGIG (reference sequence). The CDR3 runs to 17 residues. Written as DNA, the CDR3 is TGTGCCTGGAGTGCCGATGGTGTAGGGCAGGGGAATGAAAAACTGTTTTTT. Translated: CAWSADGVGQGNEKLFF.

This clone was found a few times. The rearrangement uses TRBV5-4 and TRBJ2-7, with 7 bases fitting TRBD2. Trimming cost V 0 bases and J 4 bases; bases outside gene matches: 7. The CDR3 runs 15 residues. Germline loops: CDR1 SGHNT, CDR2 YYREEE (reference sequence). This CDR3 is CASSLVSASGYEQYF. The CDR3 nucleotides read TGTGCCAGCAGCTTGGTGTCGGCTAGCGGTTACGAGCAGTACTTC.

This clone came up a few times. The chain links TRBV2 to TRBJ2-3; maybe TRBD2 (6 bases). V lost 4 bases to trimming and J lost 0 bases, with 11 bases between them. The CDR3 is 15 amino acids. The germline V gene encodes CDR1 SNHLY and CDR2 FYNNEI. Written as DNA, the CDR3 is TGTGCCAGCAGTGTAGGCGGGGCTAGCACAGATACGCAGTATTTT. Translating gives CASSVGGASTDTQYF.

This rearrangement joins TRBV19 to TRBJ1-1; 9 bases fit TRBD1. CDR3 length: 15 amino acids. J lost 1 base, V lost 10 bases, and 10 bases had no gene match. The germline CDR1 and CDR2 sequences are LNHDA and SQIVND (reference sequence). In DNA form, the CDR3 reads TGTGCCACCTACAAAACAGGGGGCTGGAACACTGAAGCTTTCTTT. Translation gives CATYKTGGWNTEAFF. Variable domain in full (rest from reference TRBV19 and TRBJ1-1): DGGITQSPKYLFRKEGQNVTLSCEQNLNHDAMYWYRQDPGQGLRLIYYSQIVNDFQKGDIAEGYSVSREKKESFPLTVTSAQKNPTAFYLCATYKTGGWNTEAFFGQGTRLTVV.

The V and J genes are TRBV4-1 and TRBJ1-1; unclear D gene. This CDR3 is 15 amino acids long. V lost 1 base and J lost 0, with 9 bases in between. The germline V gene has CDR1 MGHRA and CDR2 YSYEKL. The CDR3: CASSQVGSLNTEAFF. The CDR3 DNA sequence: TGCGCCAGCAGCCAAGTCGGCTCTTTGAACACTGAAGCTTTCTTT.

The sample holds a few counts of this clone. This CDR3 reads CASSLRDRIYEQYF. The CDR3 coding sequence is TGTGCCAGCAGCTTGCGGGACAGAATCTACGAGCAGTACTTC. The rearrangement joins TRBV11-2 to TRBJ2-7; D is possibly TRBD1 (7 bases). In germline, CDR1 is SGHAT, CDR2 FQNNGV. V was pared by 3 bases and J by 3 bases, with 12 bases between. CDR3 size: 14 residues.

The CDR3 here is CASSLAGPWAQHF. CDR3 coding DNA: TGTGCCAGCAGCTTGGCAGGTCCTTGGGCCCAGCATTTT. J is TRBJ1-5 and V is TRBV7-2; D remains ambiguous. The germline CDR1 and CDR2 sequences are SGHTA and FQGNSA. This CDR3 region has 13 residues. The germline V and J ends were trimmed by 3 bases and 11 bases, with 14 bases remaining between them.

The rearrangement joins TRBV5-1 to TRBJ2-5; 8 nucleotides line up with TRBD1. With 2 bases clipped from V and 5 bases from J, the junction kept 5 bases outside the gene matches. Germline values: CDR1 SGHRS, CDR2 YFSETQ. The CDR3 totals 14 residues. The CDR3 spells CASSFGQGWETQYF. The CDR3 DNA reads as TGCGCCAGCAGCTTCGGACAGGGATGGGAGACCCAGTACTTC.

A few counts support this clone. V usage is TRBV28 and J usage is TRBJ2-1; possible D gene TRBD1, 5 bases. CDR1 is MDHEN and CDR2 is SYDVKM in the germline V gene. This CDR3 has 13 residues. Trimming left V 6 bases short and J 5 bases short, with 11 bases between. DNA for the CDR3: TGTGCCAGCAGGGCAGGGTGGCACAATGAGCAGTTCTTC. Encoded protein: CASRAGWHNEQFF.

The chain employs TRBV10-3 and TRBJ1-5, with 7 nucleotides matching TRBD1. Germline CDR1 and CDR2: ENHRY and SYGVKD. This CDR3 has 15 amino acids. V gave up 1 base and J gave up 5 bases; unmatched junction bases: 5. Here the CDR3 DNA reads TGTGCCATCAGTGAGTATAGGGGGCCAGATCAGCCCCAGCATTTT. Its translation is CAISEYRGPDQPQHF.